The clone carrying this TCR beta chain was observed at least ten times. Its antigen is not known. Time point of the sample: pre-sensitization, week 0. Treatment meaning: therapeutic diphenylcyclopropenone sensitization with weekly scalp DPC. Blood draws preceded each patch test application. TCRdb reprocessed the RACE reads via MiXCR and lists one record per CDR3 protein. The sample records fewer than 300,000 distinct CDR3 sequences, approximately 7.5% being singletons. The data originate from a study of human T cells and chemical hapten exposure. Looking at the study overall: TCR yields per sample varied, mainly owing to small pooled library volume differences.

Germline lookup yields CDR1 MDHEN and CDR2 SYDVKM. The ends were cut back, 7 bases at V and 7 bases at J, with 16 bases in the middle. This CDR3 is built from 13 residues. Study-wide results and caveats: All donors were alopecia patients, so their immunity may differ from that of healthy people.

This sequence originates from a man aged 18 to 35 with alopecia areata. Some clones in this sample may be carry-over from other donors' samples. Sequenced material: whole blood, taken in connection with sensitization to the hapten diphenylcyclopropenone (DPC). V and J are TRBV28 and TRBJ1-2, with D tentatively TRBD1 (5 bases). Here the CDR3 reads CASTPSGGVGYTF. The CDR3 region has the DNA TGTGCCAGCACCCCGTCCGGGGGGGTTGGCTACACCTTC.